This T cell receptor (beta chain) was retrieved from a study of CD8 T cells in ankylosing spondylitis. Germline V gene sequence: CDR1 MNHNS, CDR2 SASEGT. The CDR3 has 13 residues. The ends lost 8 bases at V and 1 base at J; junction bases unmatched: 4. TCRdb ran MiXCR on the 5' RACE reads and lists one entry per CDR3 protein. The sample carries about 150,000 distinct CDR3 sequences, around 42% recorded once. The chain links TRBV6-1 to TRBJ1-2, with 7 nucleotides matching TRBD1. The TCR comes from a male donor with ankylosing spondylitis. The source material was synovial fluid, either unsorted or a sorted T cell fraction (not recorded which). The DNA for the CDR3 is TGTGCCAGCCGGGACAGATATAACTATGGCTACACCTTC. This codes for CASRDRYNYGYTF.